Below are 2 T cell receptor beta chains sequenced from a single sample in a study of blood T cell repertoires in COVID-19. Sequencing used immunoSEQ multiplex PCR; TCRdb keeps in-frame clones, though not all of them. The sample shows nearly 350,000 clones, roughly 90% of them seen only once. The specimen was PBMCs or T cells enriched from blood (not recorded which). Every receptor here comes from a woman aged 30 to 39 who had recovered from COVID-19.

This clone is a singleton in its sample. This chain connects TRBV19 to TRBJ2-5; weak D call: TRBD2 (6 bases). This CDR3 is built from 11 residues. Per the germline V gene, CDR1 is LNHDA and CDR2 is SQIVND (reference sequence). V was shortened by 5 bases and J by 5 bases, with 6 bases between the two germline ends. CDR3 bases: TGTGCCAGTAGTGGGGGGGAGACCCAGTACTTC. The encoded protein is CASSGGETQYF.

This sequence joins TRBV15 and TRBJ1-3; 8 bases are a match to TRBD1. Looked up from germline, CDR1 is LNHNV and CDR2 is YYDKDF (reference sequence). CDR3 length: 16 amino acids. V trimming: 4 bases; J trimming: 2 bases; junction bases outside the gene matches: 7. In nucleotides, the CDR3 is TGTGCCACCAGCACCCGGACAGGGAGGACTGGAAACACCATATATTTT. Residues: CATSTRTGRTGNTIYF.